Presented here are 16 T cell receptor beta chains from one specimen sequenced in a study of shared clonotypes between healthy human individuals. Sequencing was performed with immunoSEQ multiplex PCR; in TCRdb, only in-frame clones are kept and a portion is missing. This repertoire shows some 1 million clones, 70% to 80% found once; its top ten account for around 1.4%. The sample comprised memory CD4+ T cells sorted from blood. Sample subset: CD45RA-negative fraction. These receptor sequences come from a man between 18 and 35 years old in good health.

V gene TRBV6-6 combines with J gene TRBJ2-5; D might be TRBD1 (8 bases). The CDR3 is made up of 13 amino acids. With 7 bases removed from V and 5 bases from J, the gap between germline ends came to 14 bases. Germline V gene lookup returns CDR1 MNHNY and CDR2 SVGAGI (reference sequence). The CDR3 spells CASNGQGGETQYF. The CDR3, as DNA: TGTGCCAGCAATGGACAGGGAGGGGAGACCCAGTACTTC.

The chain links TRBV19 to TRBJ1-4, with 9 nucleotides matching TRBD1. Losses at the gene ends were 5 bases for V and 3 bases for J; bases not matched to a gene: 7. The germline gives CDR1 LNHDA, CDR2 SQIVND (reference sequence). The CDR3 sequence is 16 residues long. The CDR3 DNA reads TGTGCCAGTAGTGGACGGACAGGGGATTCTAATGAAAAACTGTTTTTT. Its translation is CASSGRTGDSNEKLFF.

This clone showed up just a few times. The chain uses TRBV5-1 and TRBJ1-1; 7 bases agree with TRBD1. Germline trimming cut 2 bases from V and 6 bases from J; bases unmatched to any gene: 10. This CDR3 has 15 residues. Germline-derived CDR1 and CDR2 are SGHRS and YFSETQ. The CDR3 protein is CASSLQGSINAEAFF. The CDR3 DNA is TGCGCCAGCAGCTTACAGGGGAGTATAAACGCTGAAGCTTTCTTT. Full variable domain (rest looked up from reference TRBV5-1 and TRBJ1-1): KAGVTQTPRYLIKTRGQQVTLSCSPISGHRSVSWYQQTPGQGLQFLFEYFSETQRNKGNFPGRFSGRQFSNSRSEMNVSTLELGDSALYLCASSLQGSINAEAFFGQGTRLTVV.

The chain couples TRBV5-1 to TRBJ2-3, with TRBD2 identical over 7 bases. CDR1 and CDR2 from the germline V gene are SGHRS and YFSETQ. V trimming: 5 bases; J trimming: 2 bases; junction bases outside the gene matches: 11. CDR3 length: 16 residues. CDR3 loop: CASSAMGGLLTDTQYF. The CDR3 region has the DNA TGCGCCAGCAGTGCGATGGGGGGGTTACTCACAGATACGCAGTATTTT.

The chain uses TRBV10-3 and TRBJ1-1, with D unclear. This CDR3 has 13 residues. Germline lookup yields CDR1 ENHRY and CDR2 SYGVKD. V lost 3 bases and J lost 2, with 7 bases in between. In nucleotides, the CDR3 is TGTGCCATCAGTGACAGTCCTAACACTGAAGCTTTCTTT. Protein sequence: CAISDSPNTEAFF.

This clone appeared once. The DNA for the CDR3 is TGCGCCAGCAGCTTAGCGGGGGGATCGTCGGGCAATGAGCAGTTCTTC. Translating gives CASSLAGGSSGNEQFF. The chain links TRBV5-1 to TRBJ2-1; the match to TRBD2 covers 9 bases. Losses at the gene ends were 2 bases for V and 6 bases for J; bases not matched to a gene: 9. The CDR3 covers 16 residues. Germline V gene sequence: CDR1 SGHRS, CDR2 YFSETQ.

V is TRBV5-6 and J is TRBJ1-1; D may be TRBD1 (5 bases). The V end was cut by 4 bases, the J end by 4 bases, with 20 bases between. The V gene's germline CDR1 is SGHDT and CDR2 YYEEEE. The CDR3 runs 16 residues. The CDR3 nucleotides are TGTGCCAGCAGCGCCGGGACGGGTAAAGGGAGCACTGAAGCTTTCTTT. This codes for CASSAGTGKGSTEAFF.

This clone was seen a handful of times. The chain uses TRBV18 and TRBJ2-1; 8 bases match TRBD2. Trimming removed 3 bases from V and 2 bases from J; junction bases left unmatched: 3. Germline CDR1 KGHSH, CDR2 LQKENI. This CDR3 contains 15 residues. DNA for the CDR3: TGTGCCAGCTCACCGACTAGCGTTACCTACAATGAGCAGTTCTTC. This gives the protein CASSPTSVTYNEQFF. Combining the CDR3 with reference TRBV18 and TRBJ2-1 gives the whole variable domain NAGVMQNPRHLVRRRGQEARLRCSPMKGHSHVYWYRQLPEEGLKFMVYLQKENIIDESGMPKERFSAEFPKEGPSILRIQQVVRGDSAAYFCASSPTSVTYNEQFFGPGTRLTVL.

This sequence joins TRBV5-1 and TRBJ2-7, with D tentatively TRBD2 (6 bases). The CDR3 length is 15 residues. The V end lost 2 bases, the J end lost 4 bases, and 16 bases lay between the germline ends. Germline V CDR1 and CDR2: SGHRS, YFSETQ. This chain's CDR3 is CASSLGDSANYEQYF. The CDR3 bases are TGCGCCAGCAGCTTAGGGGACTCTGCAAATTACGAGCAGTACTTC. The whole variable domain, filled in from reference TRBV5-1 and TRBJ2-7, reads KAGVTQTPRYLIKTRGQQVTLSCSPISGHRSVSWYQQTPGQGLQFLFEYFSETQRNKGNFPGRFSGRQFSNSRSEMNVSTLELGDSALYLCASSLGDSANYEQYFGPGTRLTVT.

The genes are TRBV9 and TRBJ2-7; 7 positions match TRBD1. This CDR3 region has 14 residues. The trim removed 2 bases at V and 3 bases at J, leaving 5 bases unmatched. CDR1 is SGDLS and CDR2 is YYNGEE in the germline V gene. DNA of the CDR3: TGTGCCAGCAGCGTTTCGGGGACAGTCTACGAGCAGTACTTC. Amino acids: CASSVSGTVYEQYF.

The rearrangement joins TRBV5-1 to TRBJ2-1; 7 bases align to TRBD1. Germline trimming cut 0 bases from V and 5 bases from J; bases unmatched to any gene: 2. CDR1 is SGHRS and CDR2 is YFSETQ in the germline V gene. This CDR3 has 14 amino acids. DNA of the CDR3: TGCGCCAGCAGCTTGGTGACAGGGAACAATGAGCAGTTCTTC. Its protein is CASSLVTGNNEQFF.

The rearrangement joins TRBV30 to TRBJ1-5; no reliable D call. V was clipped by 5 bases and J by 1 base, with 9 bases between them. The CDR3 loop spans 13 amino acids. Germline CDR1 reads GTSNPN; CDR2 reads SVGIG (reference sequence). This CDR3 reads CAWAFGSNQPQHF. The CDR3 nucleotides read TGTGCCTGGGCATTCGGAAGCAATCAGCCCCAGCATTTT. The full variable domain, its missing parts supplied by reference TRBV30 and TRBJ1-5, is SQTIHQWPATLVQPVGSPLSLECTVEGTSNPNLYWYRQAAGRGLQLLFYSVGIGQISSEVPQNLSASRPQDRQFILSSKKLLLSDSGFYLCAWAFGSNQPQHFGDGTRLSIL.

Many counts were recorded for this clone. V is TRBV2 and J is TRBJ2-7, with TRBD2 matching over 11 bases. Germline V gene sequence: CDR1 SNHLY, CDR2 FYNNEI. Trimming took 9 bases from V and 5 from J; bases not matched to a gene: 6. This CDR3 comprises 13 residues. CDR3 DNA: TGTGCCAGAACTAGCGGGAGTAGCCACGAGCAGTACTTC. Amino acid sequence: CARTSGSSHEQYF. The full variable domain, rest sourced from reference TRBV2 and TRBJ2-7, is EPEVTQTPSHQVTQMGQEVILRCVPISNHLYFYWYRQILGQKVEFLVSFYNNEISEKSEIFDDQFSVERPDGSNFTLKIRSTKLEDSAMYFCARTSGSSHEQYFGPGTRLTVT.

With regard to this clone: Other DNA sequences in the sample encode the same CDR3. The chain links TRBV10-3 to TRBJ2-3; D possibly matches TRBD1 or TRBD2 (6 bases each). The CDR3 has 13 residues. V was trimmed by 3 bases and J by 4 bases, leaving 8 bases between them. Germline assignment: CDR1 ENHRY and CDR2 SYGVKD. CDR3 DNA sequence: TGTGCCATCAGTGAAGGGGGGCCAGATACGCAGTATTTT. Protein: CAISEGGPDTQYF.

CDR3 in amino acids: CASSLGTPGNTIYF. As DNA, the CDR3 is TGTGCCAGCAGCTTAGGGACTCCTGGAAACACCATATATTTT. The chain links TRBV11-2 to TRBJ1-3; D unclear. This CDR3 is built from 14 residues. Germline CDR1 reads SGHAT; CDR2 reads FQNNGV. V was clipped by 1 base and J by 2 bases, with 6 bases between them. The entire variable domain, with the rest obtained from reference TRBV11-2 and TRBJ1-3, is as follows: EAGVAQSPRYKIIEKRQSVAFWCNPISGHATLYWYQQILGQGPKLLIQFQNNGVVDDSQLPKDRFSAERLKGVDSTLKIQPAKLEDSAVYLCASSLGTPGNTIYFGEGSWLTVV.

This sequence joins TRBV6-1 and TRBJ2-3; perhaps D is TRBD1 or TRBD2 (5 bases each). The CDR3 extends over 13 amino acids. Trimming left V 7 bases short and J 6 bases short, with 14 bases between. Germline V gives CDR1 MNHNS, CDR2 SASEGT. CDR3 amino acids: CASTRDPADTQYF. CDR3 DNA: TGTGCCAGCACCAGGGACCCCGCGGATACGCAGTATTTT.